The rows below give T cell receptor beta chains drawn from one sample of a study of beta chain features in type 1 diabetes. Assay used: immunoSEQ multiplex PCR; TCRdb lists only in-frame clones, some missing. The repertoire holds about 340,000 clones, roughly 13% seen once, with roughly 0.015% in the top ten. Specimen: naive CD4+ T cells from blood. Receptors were obtained from a woman aged 18-29 years with type 1 diabetes. The CDR3 runs from the conserved cysteine through the conserved F or W. Fields, in order: D gene, clone size, V gene, J gene, CDR3 protein, CDR3 DNA. A D gene is named only where the DNA matches it firmly. Clone size is given for some rows only: seen once, a few or many times, or a class if the clone is expanded.

TRBD1	.	TRBV11-2	TRBJ2-7	CASSSRGQGSHEQYF	TGTGCCAGCAGCTCACGGGGACAGGGGTCTCACGAGCAGTACTTC
.	few	TRBV27	TRBJ2-5	CASSLVARQETQYF	TGTGCCAGCAGTCTGGTGGCGAGGCAAGAGACCCAGTACTTC
.	few	TRBV15	TRBJ2-7	CATSRQGPTYEQYF	TGTGCCACCAGCAGACAGGGGCCGACCTACGAGCAGTACTTC
TRBD2	.	TRBV19	TRBJ2-7	CASSIGLAGPYEQYF	TGTGCCAGTAGTATTGGGCTAGCGGGACCCTACGAGCAGTACTTC
.	few	TRBV30	TRBJ2-2	CAWSGVPGELFF	TGTGCCTGGAGTGGAGTTCCCGGGGAGCTGTTTTTT
.	few	TRBV7-9	TRBJ2-1	CASSFGVTGIYNEQFF	TGTGCCAGCAGCTTTGGGGTTACGGGAATCTACAATGAGCAGTTCTTC
TRBD2	.	TRBV10-3	TRBJ2-3	CAIRGGLAERSTDTQYF	TGTGCCATCAGGGGAGGACTAGCGGAAAGGAGCACAGATACGCAGTATTTT
TRBD1	few	TRBV30	TRBJ2-3	CAWSQNRGGTDTQYF	TGTGCCTGGAGTCAAAACAGGGGTGGCACAGATACGCAGTATTTT
TRBD2	.	TRBV7-8	TRBJ2-3	CASSQPSGGGDTQYF	TGTGCCAGCAGCCAACCTAGCGGGGGAGGAGATACGCAGTATTTT
TRBD2	few	TRBV4-1	TRBJ2-3	CASSQEGLADTDTQYF	TGCGCCAGCAGCCAAGAAGGACTAGCGGATACAGATACGCAGTATTTT
.	few	TRBV5-1	TRBJ1-2	CASSLAPDRDYTF	TGCGCCAGCAGCTTGGCCCCAGACAGAGACTACACCTTC
.	many	TRBV19	TRBJ2-1	CASSRLLNEQFF	TGTGCCAGTAGTCGACTACTCAATGAGCAGTTCTTC
TRBD2	.	TRBV7-3	TRBJ2-1	CASSSLAGLTPSYNEQFF	TGTGCCAGCAGCTCATTAGCGGGGCTGACCCCCTCCTACAATGAGCAGTTCTTC
TRBD2	.	TRBV30	TRBJ2-7	CAWSGGEGSYEQYF	TGTGCCTGGAGTGGGGGGGAGGGCTCCTACGAGCAGTACTTC
.	few	TRBV4-3	TRBJ2-3	CASSSRASDTQYF	TGCGCCAGCAGCTCCAGGGCCTCAGATACGCAGTATTTT
TRBD2	.	TRBV4-3	TRBJ2-5	CASSQGEGETQYF	TGCGCCAGCAGCCAAGGGGAGGGAGAGACCCAGTACTTC
TRBD1	few	TRBV5-1	TRBJ1-2	CASSLEQGLLYGYTF	TGCGCCAGCAGCTTGGAACAGGGGTTATTGTATGGCTACACCTTC
.	few	TRBV7-9	TRBJ2-5	CASVRSGLQETQYF	TGTGCCAGCGTCCGATCGGGACTTCAAGAGACCCAGTACTTC
TRBD2	few	TRBV30	TRBJ2-1	CACDRGGLAGNEQFF	TGTGCCTGCGACCGGGGGGGACTAGCGGGCAATGAGCAGTTCTTC
TRBD2	.	TRBV7-9	TRBJ2-2	CASSFLGRVNTGELFF	TGTGCCAGCAGCTTCCTCGGGAGGGTCAACACCGGGGAGCTGTTTTTT
.	few	TRBV27	TRBJ2-1	CATEGYNEQFF	TGTGCCACCGAGGGCTACAATGAGCAGTTCTTC
TRBD1	.	TRBV5-1	TRBJ2-3	CASSSGQGLTDTQYF	TGCGCCAGCAGCTCGGGACAGGGGCTCACAGATACGCAGTATTTT
.	few	TRBV7-8	TRBJ2-3	CASTTTSTDTQYF	TGTGCCAGCACCACGACTAGCACAGATACGCAGTATTTT
TRBD2	.	TRBV15	TRBJ2-3	CATSRVAGEDTQYF	TGTGCCACCTCTAGGGTTGCGGGAGAGGACACGCAGTATTTT
TRBD2	.	TRBV7-2	TRBJ2-7	CASSLAAGGSYEQYF	TGTGCCAGCAGCTTAGCTGCGGGAGGATCCTACGAGCAGTACTTC
.	.	TRBV7-2	TRBJ2-4	CASSLVTGQNIQYF	TGTGCCAGCAGCTTAGTTACAGGGCAAAACATTCAGTACTTC
.	few	TRBV2	TRBJ2-7	CASRLAFGRNEQYF	TGTGCCAGCAGGCTCGCTTTTGGGCGCAACGAGCAGTACTTC
TRBD1	few	TRBV28	TRBJ2-7	CASSEAGTAYEQYF	TGTGCCAGCAGTGAAGCCGGGACAGCCTACGAGCAGTACTTC
.	.	TRBV11-2	TRBJ2-6	CASSLEGAGANVLTF	TGTGCCAGCAGCTTAGAGGGAGCTGGGGCCAACGTCCTGACTTTC
.	.	TRBV15	TRBJ2-5	CATSRDLPGSGETQYF	TGTGCCACCAGCAGAGACCTCCCCGGGAGTGGAGAGACCCAGTACTTC
TRBD2	few	TRBV9	TRBJ2-1	CASRPGGSYNEQFF	TGTGCCAGCAGGCCGGGCGGGAGCTACAATGAGCAGTTCTTC
.	few	TRBV5-1	TRBJ1-2	CASSLITGSYGYTF	TGCGCCAGCAGCTTGATTACAGGGAGCTATGGCTACACCTTC
.	few	TRBV18	TRBJ2-5	CASSPAGRETQYF	TGTGCCAGCTCACCAGCGGGGCGTGAGACCCAGTACTTC